This TCR beta chain is from a study of cytomegalovirus exposure and HLA in healthy donors. Broader study findings: Prior analysis indicated that the majority of TCR beta V segments exhibited productivity approximately 90% or approximately 30% of the time.

Both 60 Vbeta primers and 13 Jbeta primers went into the PCR. Sequencing was performed with immunoSEQ multiplex PCR; in TCRdb, only in-frame clones are kept and a portion is missing. Of about 150,000 clones listed, about 75% are singletons. Comments on this clone: As yet, its antigen is unknown.

The source of this sequence is a man between 18 and 29 years old in good health and CMV-seropositive. The sample comprised PBMCs.

In nucleotides, the CDR3 is TGTGCCAGCATGCCTAGCGGGCTTACCGGGGAGCTGTTTTTT. It specifies CASMPSGLTGELFF. The chain recombines TRBV6-1 with TRBJ2-2, with 8 nucleotides matching TRBD2. Trimming at V came to 7 bases and at J to 5 bases, leaving 6 bases not matched to a gene. Germline CDR1 and CDR2: MNHNS and SASEGT. The CDR3 contains 14 residues.